The entry below gives a single TCR beta chain sequence along with its context. Its antigen is as yet unknown. Germline loops: CDR1 SGHTA, CDR2 FQGNSA. With 6 bases removed from V and 0 bases from J, the gap between germline ends came to 15 bases. The length of the CDR3 is 16 residues. It was with a sample-barcoded 5' primer and a J-beta primer mix that a second PCR of roughly 6 to 11 cycles was run. MiXCR, run by TCRdb on the 5' RACE reads, gives a single entry per CDR3 protein. The table records 920,000 or so distinct CDR3 sequences, more than 35% of them present only once. These data originate in a study of blood T cells in healthy people across ages. Across the study: Template switching recovered approximately one barcoded beta molecule for every two T cells. Study-wide results and caveats: It was the long-lived donors that had more naive CD4+ cells and higher diversity than aged donors. With age, beta diversity per million T cells declined roughly linearly, significantly by 35 to 40. From one million sequenced T cells, diversity estimates were lower bounds.

This sequence was found in a woman aged 55-70 years in good health. V is TRBV7-2 and J is TRBJ2-1; D possibly corresponds to TRBD2 (6 bases). Sequenced material: blood. In DNA form, the CDR3 reads TGTGCCAGCAGTAAGATGGCCGGGAGCTCCTACAATGAGCAGTTCTTC. It is translated as CASSKMAGSSYNEQFF.